This T cell receptor (beta chain) was sequenced for a study of OX40 agonist ivuxolimab in advanced cancers. Study background: The study enrolled dose-escalation patients with hepatocellular carcinoma, melanoma, renal cell or head and neck cancer. Three patients got partial responses; one had hepatocellular carcinoma and two had cutaneous melanoma.

Study-level results: Clonal expansion by week 6 occurred in CD4+ and CD8+ blood T cells (at 0.1 to 3.0 mg/kg).

Per germline, CDR1 SSHAT and CDR2 FNYEAQ (reference sequence). CDR3 size: 15 residues. V shed 2 bases and J 4 bases; nucleotides not matched to a gene: 5. For this clone: The antigen remains unidentified.

Sampling times: baseline, cycle 4 day 1, cycle 7 day 1. Repertoires were generated with immunoSEQ multiplex PCR, while TCRdb's copy carries only in-frame clones and drops some. The repertoire includes 70,000 to 75,000 clones, about 88% of them detected once, and about 1% sits in the top ten. This sequence was found in an adult with an advanced solid tumor such as melanoma, head and neck, liver or kidney cancer. The gene calls are TRBV7-7 and TRBJ1-5, with 7 nucleotides matching TRBD1. The sequencing used CD4+ or CD8+ T cells sorted from blood, collected in a trial of the OX40 agonist ivuxolimab. The CDR3 protein is CASSLQGGLNQPQHF. CDR3 coding DNA: TGTGCCAGCAGCTTACAGGGGGGACTTAATCAGCCCCAGCATTTT.